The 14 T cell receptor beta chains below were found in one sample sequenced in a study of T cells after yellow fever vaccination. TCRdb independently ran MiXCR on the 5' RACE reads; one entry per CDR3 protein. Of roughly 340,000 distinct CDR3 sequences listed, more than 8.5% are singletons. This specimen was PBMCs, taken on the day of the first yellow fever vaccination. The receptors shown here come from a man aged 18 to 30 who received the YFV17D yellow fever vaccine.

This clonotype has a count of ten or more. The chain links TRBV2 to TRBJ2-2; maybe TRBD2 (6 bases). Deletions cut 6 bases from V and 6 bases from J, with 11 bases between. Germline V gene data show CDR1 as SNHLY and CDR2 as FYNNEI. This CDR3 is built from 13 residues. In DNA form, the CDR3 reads TGTGCCAGCAGGGTCAGGGAGGCCGGGGAGCTGTTTTTT. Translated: CASRVREAGELFF.

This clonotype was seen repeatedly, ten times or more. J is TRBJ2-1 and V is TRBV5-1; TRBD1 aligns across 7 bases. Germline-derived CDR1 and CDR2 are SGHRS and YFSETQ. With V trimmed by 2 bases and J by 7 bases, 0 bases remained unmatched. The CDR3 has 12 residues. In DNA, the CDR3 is TGCGCCAGCAGCTTACAGGGGAATGAGCAGTTCTTC. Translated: CASSLQGNEQFF.

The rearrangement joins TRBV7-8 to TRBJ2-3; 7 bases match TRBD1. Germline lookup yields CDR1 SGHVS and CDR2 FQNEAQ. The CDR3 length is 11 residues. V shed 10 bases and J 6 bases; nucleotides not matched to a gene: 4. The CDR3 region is CATKGADTQYF. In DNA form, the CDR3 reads TGTGCCACGAAGGGGGCCGATACGCAGTATTTT.

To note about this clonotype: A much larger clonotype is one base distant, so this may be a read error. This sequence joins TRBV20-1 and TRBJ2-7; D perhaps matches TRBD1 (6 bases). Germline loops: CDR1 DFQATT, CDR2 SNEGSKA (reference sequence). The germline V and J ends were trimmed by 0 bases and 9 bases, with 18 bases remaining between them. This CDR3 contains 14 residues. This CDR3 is CSARDLGHGGPQYF. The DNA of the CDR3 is TGCAGTGCTAGAGATCTGGGACATGGGGGCCCGCAGTACTTC.

The CDR3 DNA follows: TGTGCCAGCAGCCAAAGTGCAACCCAGGGTTCTAGCACAGATACGCAGTATTTT. Translated: CASSQSATQGSSTDTQYF. The chain couples TRBV4-2 to TRBJ2-3; TRBD1 is a possible D gene (5 bases). Trimming stripped 2 bases from V and 0 bases from J, with 18 bases between. Germline V CDR1 and CDR2: LGHNA, YNFKEQ. The CDR3 totals 18 residues.

CDR3 sequence reads: CASSPNPTGIYEQYV. The CDR3 coding sequence is TGTGCCAGCAGCCCGAACCCGACAGGGATCTACGAGCAGTACGTC. The chain carries TRBV7-2 and TRBJ2-7, with 7 bases matching TRBD1. Germline lookup yields CDR1 SGHTA and CDR2 FQGNSA. V lost 5 bases, J lost 3 bases, and 10 bases stayed unmatched. The CDR3 sequence is 15 residues long.

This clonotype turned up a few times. As DNA, the CDR3 is TGTGCCAGCAGCTTGGGGGGGGGTAGTGAGCAGTTCTTC. Amino acid sequence: CASSLGGGSEQFF. The V gene is TRBV7-9, the J gene TRBJ2-1; TRBD2 matches 7 bases. The V gene end was trimmed by 3 bases and the J gene end by 9 bases; junction bases not matched to a gene: 5. CDR1 is SEHNR and CDR2 is FQNEAQ in the germline V gene (reference sequence). The CDR3 is 13 residues long.

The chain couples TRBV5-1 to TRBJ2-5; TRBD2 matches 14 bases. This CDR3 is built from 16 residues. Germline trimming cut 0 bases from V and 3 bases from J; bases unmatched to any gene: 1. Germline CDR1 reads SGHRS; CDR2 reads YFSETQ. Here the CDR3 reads CASSLGTSGGKETQYF. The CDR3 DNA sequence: TGCGCCAGCAGCTTGGGGACTAGCGGGGGGAAAGAGACCCAGTACTTC.

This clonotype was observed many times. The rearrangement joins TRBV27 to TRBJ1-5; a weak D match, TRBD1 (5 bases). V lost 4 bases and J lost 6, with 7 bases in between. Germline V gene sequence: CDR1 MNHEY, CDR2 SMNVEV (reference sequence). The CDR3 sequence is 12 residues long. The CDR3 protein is CASSSGGQPQHF. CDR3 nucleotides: TGTGCCAGCAGTTCCGGGGGTCAGCCCCAGCATTTT.

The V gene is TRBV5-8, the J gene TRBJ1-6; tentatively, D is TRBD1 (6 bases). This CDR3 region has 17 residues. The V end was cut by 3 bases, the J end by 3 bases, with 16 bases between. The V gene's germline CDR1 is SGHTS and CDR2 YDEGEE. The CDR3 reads CASSSPKQGRYNSPLHF. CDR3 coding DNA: TGTGCCAGCAGCTCCCCTAAACAGGGCCGCTATAATTCACCCCTCCACTTT.

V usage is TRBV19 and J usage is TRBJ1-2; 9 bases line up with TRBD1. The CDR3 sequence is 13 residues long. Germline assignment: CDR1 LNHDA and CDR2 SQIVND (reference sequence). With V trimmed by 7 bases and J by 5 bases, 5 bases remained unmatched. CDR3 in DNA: TGTGCCAGTACCCCGGACAGGGGTTATGGCTACACCTTC. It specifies CASTPDRGYGYTF. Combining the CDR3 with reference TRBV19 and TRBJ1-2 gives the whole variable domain DGGITQSPKYLFRKEGQNVTLSCEQNLNHDAMYWYRQDPGQGLRLIYYSQIVNDFQKGDIAEGYSVSREKKESFPLTVTSAQKNPTAFYLCASTPDRGYGYTFGSGTRLTVV.

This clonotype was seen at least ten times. The CDR3 DNA reads TGTGCCAGCAGCCAAGATTACGGCTACACCTTC. Protein product: CASSQDYGYTF. The chain links TRBV4-2 to TRBJ1-2; no firm D call. Between the trimmed V and J ends, which lost 0 bases and 8 bases, there was a span of 4 bases. There are 11 residues in the CDR3. Germline CDR1 LGHNA, CDR2 YNFKEQ.

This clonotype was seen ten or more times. The CDR3 reads CSADSGGAVETQYF. The CDR3 DNA sequence: TGCAGTGCCGATAGCGGGGGGGCAGTAGAGACCCAGTACTTC. The V call is TRBV20-1, the J call TRBJ2-5; 11 bases are a match to TRBD2. This CDR3 region has 14 residues. The germline gives CDR1 DFQATT, CDR2 SNEGSKA (reference sequence). The V segment lost 6 bases and the J segment 4 bases; nucleotides outside the gene matches: 7.

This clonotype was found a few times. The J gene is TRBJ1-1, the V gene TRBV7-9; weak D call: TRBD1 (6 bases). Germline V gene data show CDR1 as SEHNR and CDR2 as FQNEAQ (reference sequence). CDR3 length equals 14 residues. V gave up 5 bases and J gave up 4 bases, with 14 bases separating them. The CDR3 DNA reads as TGTGCCAGCAGCAAAACAGGGTTGGGCACTGAAGCTTTCTTT. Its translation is CASSKTGLGTEAFF.